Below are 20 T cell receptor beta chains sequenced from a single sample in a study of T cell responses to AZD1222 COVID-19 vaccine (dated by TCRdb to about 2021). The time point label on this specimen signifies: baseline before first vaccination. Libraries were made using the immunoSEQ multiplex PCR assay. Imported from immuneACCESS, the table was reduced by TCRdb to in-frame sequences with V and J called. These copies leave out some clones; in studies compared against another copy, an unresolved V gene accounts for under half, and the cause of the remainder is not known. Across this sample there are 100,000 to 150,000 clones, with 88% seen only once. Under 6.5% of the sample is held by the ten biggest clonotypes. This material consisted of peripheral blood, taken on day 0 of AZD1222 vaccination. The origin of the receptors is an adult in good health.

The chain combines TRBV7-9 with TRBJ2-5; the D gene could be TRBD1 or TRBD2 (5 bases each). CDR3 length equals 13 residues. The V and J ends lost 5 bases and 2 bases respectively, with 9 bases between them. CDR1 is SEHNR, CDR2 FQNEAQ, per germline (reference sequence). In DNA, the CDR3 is TGTGCCAGCAGCCCGGGACGGCAAGAGACCCAGTACTTC. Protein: CASSPGRQETQYF.

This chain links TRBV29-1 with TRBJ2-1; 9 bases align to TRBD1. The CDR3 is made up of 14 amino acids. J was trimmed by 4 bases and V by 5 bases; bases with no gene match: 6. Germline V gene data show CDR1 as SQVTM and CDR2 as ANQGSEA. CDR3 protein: CSVPGQGSYNEQFF. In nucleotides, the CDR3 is TGCAGCGTTCCGGGACAGGGATCATACAATGAGCAGTTCTTC.

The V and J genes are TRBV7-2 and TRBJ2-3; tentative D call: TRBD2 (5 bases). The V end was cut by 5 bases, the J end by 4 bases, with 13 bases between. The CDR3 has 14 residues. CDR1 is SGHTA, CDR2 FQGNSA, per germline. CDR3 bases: TGTGCCAGCAGCCCCGCTAGCTTACCAGATACGCAGTATTTT. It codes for CASSPASLPDTQYF.

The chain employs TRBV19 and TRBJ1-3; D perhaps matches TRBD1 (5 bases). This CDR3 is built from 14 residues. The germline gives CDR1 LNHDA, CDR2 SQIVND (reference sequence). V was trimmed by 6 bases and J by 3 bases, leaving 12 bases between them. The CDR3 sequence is CASSVGGHGNTIYF. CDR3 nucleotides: TGTGCCAGTAGCGTCGGAGGACATGGAAACACCATATATTTT.

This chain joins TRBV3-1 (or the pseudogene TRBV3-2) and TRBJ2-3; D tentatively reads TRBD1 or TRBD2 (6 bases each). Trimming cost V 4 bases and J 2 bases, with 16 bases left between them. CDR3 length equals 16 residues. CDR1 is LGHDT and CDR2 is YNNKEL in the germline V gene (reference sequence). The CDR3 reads CASSLAGGTTTDTQYF. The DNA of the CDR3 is TGTGCCAGCAGCCTCGCTGGCGGGACAACCACAGATACGCAGTATTTT.

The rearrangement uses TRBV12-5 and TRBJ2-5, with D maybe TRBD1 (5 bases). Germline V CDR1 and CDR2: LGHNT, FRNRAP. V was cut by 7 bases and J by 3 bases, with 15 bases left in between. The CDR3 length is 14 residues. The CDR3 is CASASGTGEETQYF. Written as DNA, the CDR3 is TGTGCTAGTGCCTCAGGAACAGGAGAAGAGACCCAGTACTTC.

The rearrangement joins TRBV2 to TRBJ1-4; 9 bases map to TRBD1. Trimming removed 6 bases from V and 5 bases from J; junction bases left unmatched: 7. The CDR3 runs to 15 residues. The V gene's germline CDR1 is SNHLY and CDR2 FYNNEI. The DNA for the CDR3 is TGTGCCAGCAGGGTTAACAGGGGGCAAAATGAAAAACTGTTTTTT. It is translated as CASRVNRGQNEKLFF. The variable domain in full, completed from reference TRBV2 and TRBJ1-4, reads EPEVTQTPSHQVTQMGQEVILRCVPISNHLYFYWYRQILGQKVEFLVSFYNNEISEKSEIFDDQFSVERPDGSNFTLKIRSTKLEDSAMYFCASRVNRGQNEKLFFGSGTQLSVL.

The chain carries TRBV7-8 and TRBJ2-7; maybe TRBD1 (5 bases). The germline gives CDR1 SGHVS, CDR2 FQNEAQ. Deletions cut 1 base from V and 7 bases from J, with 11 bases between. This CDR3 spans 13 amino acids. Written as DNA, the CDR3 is TGTGCCAGCAGCTTAGTTCCCAGGGTTGAGCAGTACTTC. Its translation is CASSLVPRVEQYF.

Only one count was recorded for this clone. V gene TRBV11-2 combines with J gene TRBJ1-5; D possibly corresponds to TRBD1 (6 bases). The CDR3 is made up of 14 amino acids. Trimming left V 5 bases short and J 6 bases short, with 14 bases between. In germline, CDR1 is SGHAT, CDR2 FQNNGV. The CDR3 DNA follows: TGTGCCAGCAGCCCCGAGGGGGGGGTTCAGCCCCAGCATTTT. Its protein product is CASSPEGGVQPQHF.

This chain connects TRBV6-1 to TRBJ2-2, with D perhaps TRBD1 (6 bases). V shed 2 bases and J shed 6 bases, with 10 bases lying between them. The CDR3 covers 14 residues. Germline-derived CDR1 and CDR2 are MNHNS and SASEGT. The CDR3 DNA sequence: TGTGCCAGCAGTGAAAGGGGGAGTGCCGGGGAGCTGTTTTTT. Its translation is CASSERGSAGELFF.

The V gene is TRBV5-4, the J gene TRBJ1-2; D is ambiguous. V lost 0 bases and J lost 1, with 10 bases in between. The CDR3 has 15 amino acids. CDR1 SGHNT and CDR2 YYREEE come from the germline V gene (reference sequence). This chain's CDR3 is CASSLGARGNYGYTF. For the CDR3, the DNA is TGTGCCAGCAGCTTGGGGGCCAGAGGTAACTATGGCTACACCTTC. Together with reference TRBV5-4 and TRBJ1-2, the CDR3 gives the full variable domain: ETGVTQSPTHLIKTRGQQVTLRCSSQSGHNTVSWYQQALGQGPQFIFQYYREEENGRGNFPPRFSGLQFPNYSSELNVNALELDDSALYLCASSLGARGNYGYTFGSGTRLTVV.

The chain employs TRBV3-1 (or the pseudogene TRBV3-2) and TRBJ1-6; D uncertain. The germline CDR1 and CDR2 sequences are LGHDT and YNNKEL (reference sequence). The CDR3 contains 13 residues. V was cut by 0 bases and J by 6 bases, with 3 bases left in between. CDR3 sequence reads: CASSQESNSPLHF. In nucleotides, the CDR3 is TGTGCCAGCAGCCAAGAAAGTAATTCACCCCTCCACTTT.

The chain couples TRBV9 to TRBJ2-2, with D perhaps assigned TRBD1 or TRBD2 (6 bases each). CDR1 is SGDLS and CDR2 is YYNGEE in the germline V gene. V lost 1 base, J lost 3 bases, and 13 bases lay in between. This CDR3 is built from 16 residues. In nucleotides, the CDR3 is TGTGCCAGCAGCGTACACGGAGGGGGTGACACCGGGGAGCTGTTTTTT. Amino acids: CASSVHGGGDTGELFF. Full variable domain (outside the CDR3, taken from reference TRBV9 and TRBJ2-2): DSGVTQTPKHLITATGQRVTLRCSPRSGDLSVYWYQQSLDQGLQFLIQYYNGEERAKGNILERFSAQQFPDLHSELNLSSLELGDSALYFCASSVHGGGDTGELFFGEGSRLTVL.

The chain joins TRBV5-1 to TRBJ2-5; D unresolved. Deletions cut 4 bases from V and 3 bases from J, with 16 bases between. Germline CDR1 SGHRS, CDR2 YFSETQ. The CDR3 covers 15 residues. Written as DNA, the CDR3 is TGCGCCAGCAGCAAAACTACTGGGTCAGAAGAGACCCAGTACTTC. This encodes CASSKTTGSEETQYF.

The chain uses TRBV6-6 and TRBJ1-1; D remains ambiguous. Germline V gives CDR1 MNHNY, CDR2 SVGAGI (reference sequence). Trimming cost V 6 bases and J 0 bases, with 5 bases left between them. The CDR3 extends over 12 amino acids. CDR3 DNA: TGTGCCAGCAGCCAAGTGAACACTGAAGCTTTCTTT. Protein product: CASSQVNTEAFF.

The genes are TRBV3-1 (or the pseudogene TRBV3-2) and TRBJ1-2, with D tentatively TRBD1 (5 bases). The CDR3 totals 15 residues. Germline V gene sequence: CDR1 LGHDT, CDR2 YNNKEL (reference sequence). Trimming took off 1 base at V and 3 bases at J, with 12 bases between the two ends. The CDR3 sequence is CASSQGGDRDYGYTF. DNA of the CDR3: TGTGCCAGCAGCCAAGGGGGGGATCGGGACTATGGCTACACCTTC.

Written as DNA, the CDR3 is TGTGCCACCAGTGATTTCGGGGGTTGGACTGAAGCTTTCTTT. This codes for CATSDFGGWTEAFF. The chain combines TRBV24-1 with TRBJ1-1; maybe TRBD1 (5 bases). Trimming took off 1 base at V and 5 bases at J, with 10 bases between the two ends. The CDR3 covers 14 residues. Germline CDR1 KGHDR, CDR2 SFDVKD.

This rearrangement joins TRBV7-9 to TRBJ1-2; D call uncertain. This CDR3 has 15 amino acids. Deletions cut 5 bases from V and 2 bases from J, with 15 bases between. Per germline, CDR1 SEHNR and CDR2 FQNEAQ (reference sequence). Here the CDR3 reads CASSPGGGLNYGYTF. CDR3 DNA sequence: TGTGCCAGCAGCCCGGGTGGAGGGCTAAACTATGGCTACACCTTC.

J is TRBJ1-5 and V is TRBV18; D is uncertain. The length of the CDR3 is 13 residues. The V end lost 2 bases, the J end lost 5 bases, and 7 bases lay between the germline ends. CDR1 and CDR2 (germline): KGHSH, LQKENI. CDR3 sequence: CASSPENDQPQHF. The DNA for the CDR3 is TGTGCCAGCTCACCAGAAAACGATCAGCCCCAGCATTTT.

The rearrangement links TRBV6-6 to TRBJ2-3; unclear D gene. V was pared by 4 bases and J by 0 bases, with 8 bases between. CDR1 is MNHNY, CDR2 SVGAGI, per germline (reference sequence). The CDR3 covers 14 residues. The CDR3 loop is CASSSHTSTDTQYF. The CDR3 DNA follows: TGTGCCAGCAGTTCCCACACTAGCACAGATACGCAGTATTTT.